Sequencing of this T cell receptor (beta chain) was carried out in a study of T-cell memory formation after mild COVID-19 (dated by TCRdb to the early 2020s). Describing the broader study: TCR sequence clusters from the two donors were largely donor specific. In a couple of donors, T-cell clones that expanded and contracted after mild COVID-19 were tracked by sequencing TCRalpha and TCRbeta repertoires over time. The cohort was made up of two young adult volunteers, one female and one male, who were previously healthy. Summary of the overall study and its limitations: Some responding clones were found in pre-infection memory, which suggests that pre-existing cross-reactive memory T cells took part in the SARS-CoV-2 response. Clones contracting from day 15 to 85 had balanced CD4/CD8 phenotypes, while a second wave expanding from day 15 to 37 was biased towards CD4+. Contracting CD4+ clones were found mainly in CM and EM memory subsets, while CD8+ clones were enriched in EMRA. The second-wave clones that peaked on day 37 were not confirmed to be SARS-CoV-2 specific. Only two mild cases were covered by the study, and larger cohorts that include severe cases with pre-infection samples were considered necessary.

A few counts support this clonotype. It lacks a known antigen. No qualities accompany the bases; no much larger clone lies one base away. PBMCs were isolated by Ficoll-Paque density gradient centrifugation. Sequencing relied on an Illumina NovaSeq 6000. TCRalpha and TCRbeta cDNA libraries were built by 5'RACE with constant-segment primers, adding sample barcodes and unique molecular identifiers. RNA was extracted from every sample with Trizol reagent. Library amplification was performed in two PCR steps, and a second sample barcode and Illumina TruSeq adapters were introduced in the second step. Sequencing of the libraries was done on an Illumina NovaSeq, producing 2 x 150 bp paired-end reads. The study's processing was this. Reads were demultiplexed and collapsed into UMI-guided consensus sequences with migec v1.2.7. Using mixcr v2.1.11, UMI consensuses were aligned to TRA and TRB V and J templates and then assembled into clonotypes. Expanded or contracted clonotypes were those called significant by both edgeR and NoisET, with noise models trained on biological replicates. For edgeR calls, a false discovery rate-adjusted p below 0.01 and a log2 fold-change threshold of 1 were applied. As an exploratory analysis of dynamics, max-normalized trajectories of the 1000 most abundant clonotypes were examined by PCA with hierarchical clustering. Separately sequenced CD4+ and CD8+ repertoires were used to assign a CD4 or CD8 phenotype to each responding clone. TCRdb reworked the public reads: Q25 trimming with fastp, MiXCR clone assembly, productive beta chains retained. All rows with the same CDR3 protein become a single entry with the most common DNA and genes. These V and J calls rely on TCRdb rather than the paper's analysis. This sample comprises about 180,000 distinct CDR3 sequences, less than 20% of them detected only once. The ten largest clones add up to roughly 4.3% of the sample.

The CDR3 has 14 amino acids, counting the end cysteine and phenylalanine. The CDR3 DNA has 42 bases and is translated from base 1. Trimming at the junction amounts to 0 bases on V and 6 bases on J, and the germline ends lie 7 bases apart. From a lookup of the germline V gene, CDR1 and CDR2 are SGHDT and YYEEEE. The rearranged chain carries TRBV5-6 and TRBJ1-6, with the D gene call left open. The specimen was PBMCs or a T cell subset sorted from them (not recorded which). This sequence was found in a man in his late teens or twenties who had mild COVID-19 (a few samples of this study predate the infection). The sample titles of this study are shuffled in the database, so cell type and time point are left out; the donor was told from shared clones. The CDR3 reads as follows: CASSLVGSNSPLHF. The base sequence is TGTGCCAGCAGCTTGGTTGGGAGTAATTCACCCCTCCACTTT.